The clone carrying this T cell receptor beta chain was observed many times. What it binds is not known. The entry originates in a study of T-cell reconstitution after alpha-beta-depleted transplantation in children. Study-wide findings and caveats: About two months after transplant, alpha-beta T cells reportedly came from several hundred expanded graft clones.

Preparing the TCRbeta library involved the use of unique molecular identifiers. TCRdb passed the PCR reads through MiXCR, listing each CDR3 protein once. Here the sample spans approximately 290,000 distinct CDR3 sequences, under 14% being singletons. This CDR3 comprises 15 residues. The germline V and J ends were trimmed by 3 bases and 1 base, with 7 bases remaining between them. Looked up from germline, CDR1 is MDHEN and CDR2 is SYDVKM. This chain links TRBV28 with TRBJ2-6; D not certain. The source material was peripheral blood, sampled 180 days after TCRalphabeta/CD19-depleted stem cell transplant. This receptor was taken from a male patient under 10 years old who had a stem cell transplant for chronic granulomatous disease, so the T cells may come from the graft donor. The CDR3 spells CASSLVRSGANVLTF. The CDR3 nucleotides read TGTGCCAGCAGTTTGGTCCGATCTGGGGCCAACGTCCTGACTTTC.